This T cell receptor (beta chain) was sequenced during a study of cytomegalovirus exposure and HLA in healthy donors. About the study: Early released data comprised approximately 85 million unique TCRs from HLA-typed donors. Overall study findings and caveats: Some TCR beta chains (about 170 of them) were listed as cytomegalovirus-associated.

Both 60 Vbeta primers and 13 Jbeta primers went into the PCR. Data came from immunoSEQ multiplex PCR; TCRdb stores just in-frame clones and leaves some out. The table lists 65,000 to 95,000 clones. Regarding this clone: Its antigen is as yet unknown.

This TCR was sampled from an older woman in good health and CMV-seronegative. Sequenced material: PBMCs.

CDR3 bases: TGCGCCAGCAGCCAAGATGCCCGGGACAGAGCGTATGATACGCAGTATTTT. Protein product: CASSQDARDRAYDTQYF. This rearrangement joins TRBV4-3 to TRBJ2-3, with 7 bases lining up with TRBD1. Germline trimming cut 0 bases from V and 6 bases from J; bases unmatched to any gene: 12. The germline CDR1 and CDR2 sequences are LGHNA and YSLEER. This CDR3 region has 17 residues.